Following are 26 T cell receptor beta chains from one sample sequenced in a study of cytomegalovirus exposure and HLA in healthy donors. The PCR was carried out with 60 Vbeta primers and 13 Jbeta primers. Assay: immunoSEQ multiplex PCR; the TCRdb copy retains only in-frame clones and omits some. The sample includes under 300,000 clones, 81% of them seen just once. The specimen sequenced was PBMCs. All receptors derive from a woman aged 60-75 years in good health and CMV-seropositive.

The rearrangement uses TRBV28 and TRBJ1-5; weak D call: TRBD1 (6 bases). The CDR3 totals 18 residues. Germline loops: CDR1 MDHEN, CDR2 SYDVKM. Trimming took off 7 bases at V and 1 base at J, with 23 bases between the two ends. For the CDR3, the DNA is TGTGCCAGCATCCCTTACTCGTTGGCAGGGGACAGCAATCAGCCCCAGCATTTT. Amino acid sequence: CASIPYSLAGDSNQPQHF. The variable domain in full, completed from reference TRBV28 and TRBJ1-5, reads DVKVTQSSRYLVKRTGEKVFLECVQDMDHENMFWYRQDPGLGLRLIYFSYDVKMKEKGDIPEGYSVSREKKERFSLILESASTNQTSMYLCASIPYSLAGDSNQPQHFGDGTRLSIL.

In this sample, this clone turned up a few times. The J gene is TRBJ2-3, the V gene TRBV6-5; a weak D match, TRBD1 (6 bases). Trimming removed 4 bases from V and 6 bases from J, with 17 bases in between. The CDR3 sequence is 15 residues long. The germline CDR1 and CDR2 sequences are MNHEY and SVGAGI. Here the CDR3 DNA reads TGTGCCAGCAGTTCCCGTAACAGGGCCAGCGATACGCAGTATTTT. It yields the protein CASSSRNRASDTQYF.

This chain joins TRBV18 and TRBJ2-3, with 8 nucleotides matching TRBD2. The CDR3 contains 18 residues. V lost 4 bases to trimming and J lost 0 bases; unmatched junction nucleotides: 12. Germline V lookup: CDR1 KGHSH, CDR2 LQKENI. CDR3 protein: CASSLRAARTSSTDTQYF. As DNA, the CDR3 is TGTGCCAGCTCACTAAGAGCCGCCAGGACTAGCAGCACAGATACGCAGTATTTT.

In DNA, the CDR3 is TGTGCCAGCAGTTTGGGGAGGGGCGGAGAAGAGACCCAGTACTTC. It yields the protein CASSLGRGGEETQYF. The chain combines TRBV2 with TRBJ2-5; 7 positions match TRBD2. The CDR3 is 15 residues long. With V trimmed by 5 bases and J by 3 bases, 9 bases remained unmatched. CDR1 and CDR2 from the germline V gene are SNHLY and FYNNEI.

This rearrangement joins TRBV27 to TRBJ2-1, with 7 bases lining up with TRBD2. Trimming took 6 bases from V and 5 from J; bases not matched to a gene: 10. This CDR3 is 15 amino acids long. Germline assignment: CDR1 MNHEY and CDR2 SMNVEV (reference sequence). In DNA, the CDR3 is TGTGCCAGCAGGGGACCTCCGGGACTAAACAATGAGCAGTTCTTC. Translation: CASRGPPGLNNEQFF.

The table lists this clone with a count of one. The chain carries TRBV7-6 and TRBJ1-6; D may be TRBD1 (6 bases). V was shortened by 1 base and J by 2 bases, with 12 bases between the two germline ends. In germline, CDR1 is SGHVS, CDR2 FNYEAQ. The CDR3 runs to 17 residues. In DNA, the CDR3 is TGTGCCAGCAGCTTAGACAGGGCGAACACCTATAATTCACCCCTCCACTTT. Translating gives CASSLDRANTYNSPLHF. The whole variable domain, filled in from reference TRBV7-6 and TRBJ1-6, reads GAGVSQSPRYKVTKRGQDVALRCDPISGHVSLYWYRQALGQGPEFLTYFNYEAQQDKSGLPNDRFSAERPEGSISTLTIQRTEQRDSAMYRCASSLDRANTYNSPLHFGNGTRLTVT.

The gene calls are TRBV10-3 and TRBJ1-2; D may be TRBD1 (6 bases). With 3 bases removed from V and 4 bases from J, the gap between germline ends came to 15 bases. The CDR3 has 15 residues. The V gene's germline CDR1 is ENHRY and CDR2 SYGVKD. The CDR3 DNA reads TGTGCCATCAGTGACCGGGGGGCCTTACCCTATGGCTACACCTTC. This codes for CAISDRGALPYGYTF.

The gene calls are TRBV11-2 and TRBJ1-2; maybe TRBD1 (5 bases). V lost 2 bases to trimming and J lost 2 bases, with 12 bases between them. Germline V gene sequence: CDR1 SGHAT, CDR2 FQNNGV. The CDR3 has 15 residues. CDR3 in DNA: TGTGCCAGCAGCTTACCCGGGGGAACGAACTATGGCTACACCTTC. This encodes CASSLPGGTNYGYTF.

The chain joins TRBV7-2 to TRBJ2-2; D is unresolved. Trimming took 0 bases from V and 2 from J, leaving 10 bases between them. Germline assignment: CDR1 SGHTA and CDR2 FQGNSA. The CDR3 is 16 residues long. The CDR3 DNA reads TGTGCCAGCAGCTTAGCGGGCCTTCTTAACACCGGGGAGCTGTTTTTT. Protein product: CASSLAGLLNTGELFF.

This rearrangement joins TRBV2 to TRBJ2-7; the D gene is possibly TRBD1 (6 bases). This CDR3 comprises 14 residues. The ends were cut back, 3 bases at V and 4 bases at J, with 13 bases in the middle. The germline CDR1 and CDR2 sequences are SNHLY and FYNNEI. The CDR3 DNA reads as TGTGCCAGCAGTGACGACAGGAAACGATACGAGCAGTACTTC. Amino acids: CASSDDRKRYEQYF.

CDR3 amino acids: CAWSTGQGRTDTQYF. DNA for the CDR3: TGTGCCTGGAGCACCGGACAGGGGCGGACAGATACGCAGTATTTT. The chain combines TRBV30 with TRBJ2-3, with 9 bases lining up with TRBD1. V lost 3 bases to trimming and J lost 3 bases; unmatched junction nucleotides: 7. Germline V lookup: CDR1 GTSNPN, CDR2 SVGIG (reference sequence). The CDR3 loop spans 15 amino acids.

Written as DNA, the CDR3 is TGTGCCAGCAGTTGGGAGACAGGGAACTCCTACGAGCAGTACTTC. This sequence encodes CASSWETGNSYEQYF. The V call is TRBV6-1, the J call TRBJ2-7, with TRBD1 matching over 7 bases. Germline CDR1 MNHNS, CDR2 SASEGT. Losses at the gene ends were 5 bases for V and 0 bases for J; bases not matched to a gene: 7. The CDR3 has 15 residues.

This chain uses TRBV11-2 with TRBJ2-1, with 15 bases fitting TRBD2. The J segment lost 10 bases and the V segment lost 5 bases, leaving 9 bases of the junction unmatched. This CDR3 region has 16 residues. Germline-derived CDR1 and CDR2 are SGHAT and FQNNGV. The CDR3 sequence is CASSVGLAGGRGEQFF. CDR3 nucleotides: TGTGCCAGCAGCGTTGGACTAGCGGGAGGGCGGGGGGAGCAGTTCTTC.

This chain joins TRBV7-9 and TRBJ1-3, with D unclear. The length of the CDR3 is 14 residues. Germline V gives CDR1 SEHNR, CDR2 FQNEAQ (reference sequence). V lost 4 bases and J lost 0, with 7 bases in between. CDR3 bases: TGTGCCAGCAGCTCCACAGACTCTGGAAACACCATATATTTT. Translating gives CASSSTDSGNTIYF.

The rearrangement uses TRBV28 and TRBJ2-3, with 9 bases identical to TRBD2. J was trimmed by 5 bases and V by 6 bases; bases with no gene match: 9. The CDR3 contains 15 residues. Germline CDR1 MDHEN, CDR2 SYDVKM. The CDR3 coding sequence is TGTGCCAGCAGCCCCTTAGCGGGAGATCAAGATACGCAGTATTTT. It yields the protein CASSPLAGDQDTQYF.

This chain connects TRBV18 to TRBJ2-5; tentative D call: TRBD2 (6 bases). V lost 3 bases and J lost 3, with 11 bases in between. The CDR3 has 14 residues. The germline V gene has CDR1 KGHSH and CDR2 LQKENI. The CDR3 loop reads CASSPNGGEETQYF. The CDR3 DNA follows: TGTGCCAGCTCACCCAACGGCGGGGAAGAGACCCAGTACTTC.

The V gene is TRBV19, the J gene TRBJ2-1; 7 bases match TRBD2. The trim removed 4 bases at V and 4 bases at J, leaving 10 bases unmatched. CDR1 is LNHDA, CDR2 SQIVND, per germline (reference sequence). This CDR3 spans 16 amino acids. The CDR3 nucleotides are TGTGCCAGTAGTACCACCGGGACTACTATTTACAATGAGCAGTTCTTC. Translating gives CASSTTGTTIYNEQFF.

The count of this clone is one. The CDR3 loop is CASSSPSGRGNIQYF. In DNA, the CDR3 is TGTGCCAGCAGCTCTCCTAGCGGGAGGGGGAACATTCAGTACTTC. The chain is built from TRBV11-2 and TRBJ2-4; 12 bases fit TRBD2. Per the germline V gene, CDR1 is SGHAT and CDR2 is FQNNGV. With V trimmed by 4 bases and J by 7 bases, 5 bases remained unmatched. The CDR3 length is 15 residues.

This clone was detected only once. The V and J genes are TRBV11-2 and TRBJ2-1; D unclear. This CDR3 has 16 amino acids. Trimming shortened V by 3 bases and J by 0 bases, and 12 bases separated the two germline ends. Looked up from germline, CDR1 is SGHAT and CDR2 is FQNNGV. Written as DNA, the CDR3 is TGTGCCAGCAGCTTGAGGTTCCGATTCTCCTACAATGAGCAGTTCTTC. Translating gives CASSLRFRFSYNEQFF.

V and J are TRBV5-5 and TRBJ2-7; D is perhaps TRBD1 (5 bases). Germline CDR1 and CDR2: SGHKS and YYEKEE (reference sequence). V lost 0 bases, J lost 1 base, and 11 bases lay in between. The CDR3 is made up of 15 amino acids. For the CDR3, the DNA is TGTGCCAGCAGCTTGGCCCCGACAGAGTCCTACGAGCAGTACTTC. Translation gives CASSLAPTESYEQYF.

Only a few counts were recorded for this clone. The chain employs TRBV6-1 and TRBJ2-1, with 9 bases aligning to TRBD2. CDR3 length: 15 amino acids. CDR1 is MNHNS, CDR2 SASEGT, per germline. V lost 11 bases and J lost 4; bases outside the gene matches: 12. CDR3 sequence: CAGHKGTSPYNEQFF. CDR3 sequence (DNA): TGTGCCGGCCACAAGGGGACTAGCCCATACAATGAGCAGTTCTTC.

V is TRBV28 and J is TRBJ1-3; no definite D call. The CDR3 spans 15 residues. The V gene lost 6 bases and the J gene lost 0 bases, with 12 bases spanning the gap. The germline CDR1 and CDR2 sequences are MDHEN and SYDVKM. CDR3: CASSPEDISGNTIYF. CDR3 coding DNA: TGTGCCAGCAGCCCAGAGGATATCTCTGGAAACACCATATATTTT.

The rearrangement joins TRBV28 to TRBJ2-2, with 7 bases matching TRBD1. Losses at the gene ends were 6 bases for V and 2 bases for J; bases not matched to a gene: 6. Germline V gene lookup returns CDR1 MDHEN and CDR2 SYDVKM. CDR3 length: 15 amino acids. The CDR3 DNA reads TGTGCCAGCAGACTGGGACAGATAAACACCGGGGAGCTGTTTTTT. As protein: CASRLGQINTGELFF.

The rearrangement links TRBV5-6 to TRBJ2-1; 9 bases map to TRBD2. In germline, CDR1 is SGHDT, CDR2 YYEEEE. This CDR3 has 16 amino acids. V lost 3 bases, J lost 5 bases, and 9 bases stayed unmatched. This CDR3 is CASSSDLAGIHNEQFF. The DNA of the CDR3 is TGTGCCAGCAGCTCAGATCTAGCGGGAATCCACAATGAGCAGTTCTTC.

The rearrangement joins TRBV27 to TRBJ2-3, with D possibly being TRBD1 (6 bases). This CDR3 has 13 residues. CDR1 MNHEY and CDR2 SMNVEV come from the germline V gene (reference sequence). V lost 3 bases, J lost 5 bases, and 9 bases lay in between. The CDR3 region has the DNA TGTGCCAGCAGTTTGCAGGGGAAAGATACGCAGTATTTT. It codes for CASSLQGKDTQYF.

The chain uses TRBV11-2 and TRBJ2-2; no clear D. The CDR3 runs to 14 residues. Deletions cut 6 bases from V and 4 bases from J, with 12 bases between. The germline CDR1 and CDR2 sequences are SGHAT and FQNNGV. The CDR3, as DNA: TGTGCCAGCAGACTGCTACGGAGCACCGGGGAGCTGTTTTTT. Translating it yields CASRLLRSTGELFF.